This T cell receptor beta chain was obtained from a study of blood T cells in healthy people across ages. Study results and limitations: More naive CD4+ cells and higher diversity were found in long-lived than in aged donors.

Alongside a J-beta primer mix, a sample-barcoded 5' primer served in a second PCR lasting about 6 to 12 cycles. TCRdb re-called the 5' RACE reads through MiXCR, storing one row per CDR3 protein. In the table there are approximately 780,000 distinct CDR3 sequences, roughly 24% of which are singletons. CDR3 length: 14 residues. Looked up from germline, CDR1 is DFQATT and CDR2 is SNEGSKA (reference sequence). Trimming cost V 0 bases and J 5 bases; bases outside gene matches: 6. This clonotype was seen only a few times. As yet, its antigen is unknown. In addition, the sample was reused for a study of T cells of mothers and their children. From that paper: Unrelated mother-child pairs always had slightly, but never significantly, lower normalized overlap than related pairs.

The rearrangement joins TRBV20-1 to TRBJ2-5, with 7 positions matching TRBD2. The sample taken for sequencing was blood. This receptor was identified in a boy aged 10-17 years in good health. The CDR3 DNA is TGCAGTGCTAGAGAACTTGCGGGGGTGGAGACCCAGTACTTC. Translated: CSARELAGVETQYF.